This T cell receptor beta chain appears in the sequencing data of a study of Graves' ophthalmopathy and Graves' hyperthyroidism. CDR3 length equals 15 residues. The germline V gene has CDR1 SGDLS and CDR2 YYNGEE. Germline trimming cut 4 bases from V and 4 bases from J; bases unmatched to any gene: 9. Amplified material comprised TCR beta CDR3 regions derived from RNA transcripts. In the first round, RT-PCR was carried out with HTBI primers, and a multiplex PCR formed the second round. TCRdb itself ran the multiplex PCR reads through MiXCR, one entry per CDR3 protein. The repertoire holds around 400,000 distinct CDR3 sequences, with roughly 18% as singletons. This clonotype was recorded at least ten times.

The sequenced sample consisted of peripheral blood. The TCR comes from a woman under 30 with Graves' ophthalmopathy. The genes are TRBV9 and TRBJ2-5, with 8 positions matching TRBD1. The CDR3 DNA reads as TGTGCCAGCAGCACCCAGGGGGCGTTGGGAGAGACCCAGTACTTC. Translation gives CASSTQGALGETQYF.